A selection of T cell receptor beta chains follows, all from one sample in a study of cytotoxic CD8 clonotypes in ibrutinib-treated CLL. Generated by immunoSEQ multiplex PCR, the TCRdb table keeps only in-frame clones and is missing some. The sample has tens of thousands of clones, about half seen once. The sample consisted of PBMCs, taken before ibrutinib treatment. Receptor source: a human donor with chronic lymphocytic leukemia. CDR3s include the opening cysteine and the closing phenylalanine or tryptophan. D genes are given only for firm matches. The size entry is marked missing in some rows and otherwise reads once, few, many or a size class.

TRBJ1-1 | TRBV6-5 | NA | few | TGTGCCAGCACCTCGCGGGTGGGGCAGGCACAAGCTTTCTTT | CASTSRVGQAQAFF
TRBJ2-5 | TRBV4-2 | NA | NA | TGTGCCAGCAGCCGCTCGACAAGTGCGGCGGTGGAGACCCAGTACTTC | CASSRSTSAAVETQYF
TRBJ1-5 | TRBV19 | TRBD1 | many | TGTGCCAGTAGCCCGGACAGGGCAAGCAATCAGCCCCAGCATTTT | CASSPDRASNQPQHF
TRBJ1-4 | TRBV25-1 | TRBD1 | NA | TGTGCCAGCAGTGACTCGGCCGGAACAGGGGATGAAAAACTGTTTTTT | CASSDSAGTGDEKLFF
TRBJ2-1 | TRBV9 | NA | few | TGTGCCAGCAGCGGCCCCCTCTTGGGGGGAGCCTACAATGAGCAGTTCTTC | CASSGPLLGGAYNEQFF
TRBJ2-1 | TRBV25-1 | NA | NA | TGTGCCAGCAGTGAAGAGGGGTCCTACAATGAGCAGTTCTTC | CASSEEGSYNEQFF
TRBJ2-3 | TRBV7-9 | NA | NA | TGTGCCATTGGGTATACAGATACGCAGTATTTT | CAIGYTDTQYF
TRBJ1-2 | TRBV4-1 | NA | NA | TGCGCCAGCAGCCAAGATAGTTTTGGCGATGGCTACACCTTC | CASSQDSFGDGYTF
TRBJ2-2 | TRBV28 | TRBD1 | NA | TGTGCCAGCGTGGACAGGGGACTTACCGGGGAGCTGTTTTTT | CASVDRGLTGELFF
TRBJ2-3 | TRBV5-1 | TRBD2 | NA | TGCGCCAGCAGCTTGCGACTAGCGGGGGGCAGGGTAGCAGATACGCAGTATTTT | CASSLRLAGGRVADTQYF
TRBJ1-6 | TRBV10-3 | TRBD1 | once | TGTGCCATCAGGGACGGACAGGGGCAGCAATCACCCCTCCACTTT | CAIRDGQGQQSPLHF
TRBJ1-1 | TRBV10-3 | NA | NA | TGTGCCATCACCAACGAACCTAACACTGAAGCTTTCTTT | CAITNEPNTEAFF
TRBJ1-6 | TRBV9 | NA | NA | TGTGCCAGCAGCCCTTCAAATTATAATTCACCCCTCCACTTT | CASSPSNYNSPLHF